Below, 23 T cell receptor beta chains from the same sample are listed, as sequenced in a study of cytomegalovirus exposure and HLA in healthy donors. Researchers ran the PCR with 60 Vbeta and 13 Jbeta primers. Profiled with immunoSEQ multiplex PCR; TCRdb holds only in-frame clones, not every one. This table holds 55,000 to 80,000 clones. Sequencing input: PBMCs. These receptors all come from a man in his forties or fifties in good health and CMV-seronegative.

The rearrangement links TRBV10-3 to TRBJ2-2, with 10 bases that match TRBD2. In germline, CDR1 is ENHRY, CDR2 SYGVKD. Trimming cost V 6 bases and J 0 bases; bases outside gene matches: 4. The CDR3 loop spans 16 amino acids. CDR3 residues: CAIRASGGANTGELFF. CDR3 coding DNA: TGTGCCATCAGGGCTAGCGGGGGAGCGAACACCGGGGAGCTGTTTTTT.

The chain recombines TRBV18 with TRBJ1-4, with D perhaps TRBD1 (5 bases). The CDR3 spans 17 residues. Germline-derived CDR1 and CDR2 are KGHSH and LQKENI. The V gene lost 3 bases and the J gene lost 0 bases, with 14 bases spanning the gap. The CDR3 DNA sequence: TGTGCCAGCTCACCGTCTGGATCAGGGACAACTAATGAAAAACTGTTTTTT. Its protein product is CASSPSGSGTTNEKLFF.

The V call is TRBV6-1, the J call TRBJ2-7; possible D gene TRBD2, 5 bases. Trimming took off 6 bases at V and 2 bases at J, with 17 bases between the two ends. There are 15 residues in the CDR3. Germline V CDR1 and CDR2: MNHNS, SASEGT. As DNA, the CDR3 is TGTGCCAGCAGCTCCAGGAATGGAGGTCCCTACGAGCAGTACTTC. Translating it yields CASSSRNGGPYEQYF.

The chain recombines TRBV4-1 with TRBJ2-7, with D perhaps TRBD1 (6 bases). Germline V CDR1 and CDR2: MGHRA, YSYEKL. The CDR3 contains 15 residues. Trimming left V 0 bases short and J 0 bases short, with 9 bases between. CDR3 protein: CASSQDRDTSYEQYF. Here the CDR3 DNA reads TGCGCCAGCAGCCAAGATCGGGACACCTCCTACGAGCAGTACTTC.

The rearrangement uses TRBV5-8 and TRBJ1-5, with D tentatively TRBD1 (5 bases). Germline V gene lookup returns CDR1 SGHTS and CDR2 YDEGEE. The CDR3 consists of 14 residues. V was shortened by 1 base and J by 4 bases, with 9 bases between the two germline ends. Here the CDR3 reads CASSLNRLNQPQHF. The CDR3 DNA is TGTGCCAGCAGCTTGAACAGGCTAAATCAGCCCCAGCATTTT.

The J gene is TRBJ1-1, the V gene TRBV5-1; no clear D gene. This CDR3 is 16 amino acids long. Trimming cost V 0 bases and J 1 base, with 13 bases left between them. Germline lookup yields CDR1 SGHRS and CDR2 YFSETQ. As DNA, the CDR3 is TGCGCCAGCAGCTTGGGAAGTACTTACCCGAACACTGAAGCTTTCTTT. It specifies CASSLGSTYPNTEAFF.

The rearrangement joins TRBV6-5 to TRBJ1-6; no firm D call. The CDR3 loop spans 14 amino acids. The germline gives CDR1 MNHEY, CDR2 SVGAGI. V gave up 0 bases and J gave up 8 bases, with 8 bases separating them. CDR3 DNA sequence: TGTGCCAGCAGTTACTCGACATCTCATTCACCCCTCCACTTT. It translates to CASSYSTSHSPLHF.

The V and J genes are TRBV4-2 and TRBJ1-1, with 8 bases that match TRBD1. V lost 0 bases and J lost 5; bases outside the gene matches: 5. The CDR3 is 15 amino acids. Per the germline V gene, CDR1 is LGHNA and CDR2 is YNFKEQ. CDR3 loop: CASSQDRGRSTEAFF. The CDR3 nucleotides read TGTGCCAGCAGCCAAGACAGGGGGCGAAGTACTGAAGCTTTCTTT.

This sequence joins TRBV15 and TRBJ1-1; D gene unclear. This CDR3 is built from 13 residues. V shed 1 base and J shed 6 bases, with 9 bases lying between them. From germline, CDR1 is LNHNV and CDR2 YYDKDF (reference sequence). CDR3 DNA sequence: TGTGCCACCAGCAGAGTTAGTTTTCCTGAAGCTTTCTTT. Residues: CATSRVSFPEAFF.

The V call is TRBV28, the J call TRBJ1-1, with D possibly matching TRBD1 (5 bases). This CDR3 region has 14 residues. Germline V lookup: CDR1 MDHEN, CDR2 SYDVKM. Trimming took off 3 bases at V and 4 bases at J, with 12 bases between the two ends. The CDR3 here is CASSFYGGGTEAFF. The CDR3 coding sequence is TGTGCCAGCAGTTTTTATGGGGGGGGCACTGAAGCTTTCTTT.

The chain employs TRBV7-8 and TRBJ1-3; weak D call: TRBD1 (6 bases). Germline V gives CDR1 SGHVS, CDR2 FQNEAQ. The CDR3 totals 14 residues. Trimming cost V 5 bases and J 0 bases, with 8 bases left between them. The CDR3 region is CASSGRGSGNTIYF. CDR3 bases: TGTGCCAGCAGCGGCAGGGGCTCTGGAAACACCATATATTTT. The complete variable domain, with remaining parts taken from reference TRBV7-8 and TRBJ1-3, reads GAGVSQSPRYKVAKRGQDVALRCDPISGHVSLFWYQQALGQGPEFLTYFQNEAQLDKSGLPSDRFFAERPEGSVSTLKIQRTQQEDSAVYLCASSGRGSGNTIYFGEGSWLTVV.

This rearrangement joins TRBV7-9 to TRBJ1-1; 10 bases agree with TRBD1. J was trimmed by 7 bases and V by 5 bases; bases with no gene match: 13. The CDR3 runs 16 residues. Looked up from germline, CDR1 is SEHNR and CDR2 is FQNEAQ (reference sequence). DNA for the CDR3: TGTGCCAGCAGCACGTTCCGGGACAGGGGCGACAATGAAGCTTTCTTT. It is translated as CASSTFRDRGDNEAFF.

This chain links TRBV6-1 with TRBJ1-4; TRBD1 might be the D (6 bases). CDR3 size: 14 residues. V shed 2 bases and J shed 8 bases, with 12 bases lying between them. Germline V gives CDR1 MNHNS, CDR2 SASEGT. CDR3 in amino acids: CASSEWGLDEKLFF. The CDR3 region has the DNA TGTGCCAGCAGTGAATGGGGGCTTGACGAAAAACTGTTTTTT.

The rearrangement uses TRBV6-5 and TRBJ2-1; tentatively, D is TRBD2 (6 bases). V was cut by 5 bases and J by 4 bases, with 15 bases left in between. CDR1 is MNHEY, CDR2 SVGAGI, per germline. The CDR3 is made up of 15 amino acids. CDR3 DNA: TGTGCCAGCAGTCCCGTGTGGGGGGAATACAATGAGCAGTTCTTC. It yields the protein CASSPVWGEYNEQFF.

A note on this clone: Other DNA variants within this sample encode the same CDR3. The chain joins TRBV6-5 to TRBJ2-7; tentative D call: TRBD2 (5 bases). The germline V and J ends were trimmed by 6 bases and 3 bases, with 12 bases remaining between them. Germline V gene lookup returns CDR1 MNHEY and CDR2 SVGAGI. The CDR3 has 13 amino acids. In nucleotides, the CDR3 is TGTGCCAGCAGCCGCGAACTAGGCTACGAGCAGTACTTC. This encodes CASSRELGYEQYF.

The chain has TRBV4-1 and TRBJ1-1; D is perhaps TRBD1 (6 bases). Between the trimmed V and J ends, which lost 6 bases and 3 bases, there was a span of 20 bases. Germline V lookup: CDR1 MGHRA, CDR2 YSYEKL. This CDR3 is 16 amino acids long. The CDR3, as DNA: TGCGCCAGCAGACGAATTTGGGGGCGCGTCGACACTGAAGCTTTCTTT. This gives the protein CASRRIWGRVDTEAFF.

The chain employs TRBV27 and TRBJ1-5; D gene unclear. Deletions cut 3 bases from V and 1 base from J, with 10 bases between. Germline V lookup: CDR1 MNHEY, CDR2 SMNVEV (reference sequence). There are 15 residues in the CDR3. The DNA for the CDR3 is TGTGCCAGCAGTTTGGCGGGTGGGAGCAATCAGCCCCAGCATTTT. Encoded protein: CASSLAGGSNQPQHF.

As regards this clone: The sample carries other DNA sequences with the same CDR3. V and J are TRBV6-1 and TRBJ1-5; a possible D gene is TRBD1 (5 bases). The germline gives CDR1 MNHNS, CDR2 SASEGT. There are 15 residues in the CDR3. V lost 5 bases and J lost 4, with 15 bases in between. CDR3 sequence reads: CASSQQGLRNQPQHF. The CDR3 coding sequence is TGTGCCAGCAGTCAGCAGGGACTCCGGAATCAGCCCCAGCATTTT.

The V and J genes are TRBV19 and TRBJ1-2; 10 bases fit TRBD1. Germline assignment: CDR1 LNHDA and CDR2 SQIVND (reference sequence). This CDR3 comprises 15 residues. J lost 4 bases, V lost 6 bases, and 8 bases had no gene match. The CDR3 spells CASSKDRGLGYGYTF. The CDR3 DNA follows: TGTGCCAGTAGCAAAGACAGGGGGCTGGGCTATGGCTACACCTTC.

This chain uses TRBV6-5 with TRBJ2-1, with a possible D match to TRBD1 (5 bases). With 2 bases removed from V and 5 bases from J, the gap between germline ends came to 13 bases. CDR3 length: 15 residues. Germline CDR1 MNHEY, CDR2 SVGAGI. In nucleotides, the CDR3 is TGTGCCAGCAGTTACAGGGTCAGGGATAACAATGAGCAGTTCTTC. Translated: CASSYRVRDNNEQFF.

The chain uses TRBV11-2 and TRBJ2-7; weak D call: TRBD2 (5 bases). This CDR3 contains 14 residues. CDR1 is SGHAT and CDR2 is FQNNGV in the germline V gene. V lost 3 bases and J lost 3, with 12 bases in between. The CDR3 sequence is CASSLDWGSYEQYF. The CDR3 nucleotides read TGTGCCAGCAGCTTGGACTGGGGAAGCTACGAGCAGTACTTC. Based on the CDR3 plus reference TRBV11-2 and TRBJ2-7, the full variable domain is EAGVAQSPRYKIIEKRQSVAFWCNPISGHATLYWYQQILGQGPKLLIQFQNNGVVDDSQLPKDRFSAERLKGVDSTLKIQPAKLEDSAVYLCASSLDWGSYEQYFGPGTRLTVT.

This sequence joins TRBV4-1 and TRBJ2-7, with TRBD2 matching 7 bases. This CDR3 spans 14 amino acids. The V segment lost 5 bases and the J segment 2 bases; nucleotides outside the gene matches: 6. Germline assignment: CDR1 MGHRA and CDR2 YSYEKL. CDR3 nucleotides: TGCGCCAGCAGCGAGGAGGGAGGGACCTACGAGCAGTACTTC. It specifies CASSEEGGTYEQYF.

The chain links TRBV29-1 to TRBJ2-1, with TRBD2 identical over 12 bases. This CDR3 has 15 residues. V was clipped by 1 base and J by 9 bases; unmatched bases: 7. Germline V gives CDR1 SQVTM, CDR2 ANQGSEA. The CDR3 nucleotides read TGCAGCGTTGAAGGCCCTAGCGGGGGGGCAGGTGAGCAGTTCTTC. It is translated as CSVEGPSGGAGEQFF.